One sample yielded the 8 T cell receptor beta chains listed below, sequenced in a study of CD8 T cells in Susac syndrome. Random hexamers served to reverse transcribe roughly 0.5 to 1 ug RNA. TCRdb re-called the immunoSEQ multiplex PCR reads with MiXCR, one entry per CDR3 protein. The table includes about 76,000 distinct CDR3 sequences, about 91% detected once. Sequencing was performed on CD8+ T cells from PBMCs. The receptors originated from a human donor with multiple sclerosis.

The chain employs TRBV7-6 and TRBJ2-7, with D uncertain. Trimming left V 1 base short and J 4 bases short, with 14 bases between. Germline values: CDR1 SGHVS, CDR2 FNYEAQ. This CDR3 comprises 15 residues. The CDR3 region is CASSLEALIGYEQYF. The DNA for the CDR3 is TGTGCCAGCAGCTTAGAGGCCCTAATCGGATACGAGCAGTACTTC.

The V call is TRBV27, the J call TRBJ1-3; no definite D call. This CDR3 comprises 14 residues. Germline lookup yields CDR1 MNHEY and CDR2 SMNVEV (reference sequence). V lost 8 bases to trimming and J lost 0 bases, with 11 bases between them. CDR3 bases: TGTGCCAGCGGATCCTTTCTCTCTGGAAACACCATATATTTT. The encoded protein is CASGSFLSGNTIYF.

This clonotype was recorded only once. The genes are TRBV6-1 and TRBJ2-2; the D is unclear. Looked up from germline, CDR1 is MNHNS and CDR2 is SASEGT. V shed 0 bases and J shed 3 bases, with 8 bases lying between them. The CDR3 extends over 15 amino acids. The CDR3, as DNA: TGTGCCAGCAGTGAAGCGCGTGGTTACACCGGGGAGCTGTTTTTT. Its protein is CASSEARGYTGELFF.

The CDR3, as DNA: TGTGCCACCAGCACGCCGGGATTCAAATCGGACACTGAAGCTTTCTTT. Its protein is CATSTPGFKSDTEAFF. The chain links TRBV15 to TRBJ1-1, with D hard to call. The CDR3 sequence is 16 residues long. V lost 4 bases and J 3 bases, leaving 18 bases between the germline ends. Germline V gene lookup returns CDR1 LNHNV and CDR2 YYDKDF (reference sequence). Full variable domain (missing parts from reference TRBV15 and TRBJ1-1): DAMVIQNPRYQVTQFGKPVTLSCSQTLNHNVMYWYQQKSSQAPKLLFHYYDKDFNNEADTPDNFQSRRPNTSFCFLDIRSPGLGDTAMYLCATSTPGFKSDTEAFFGQGTRLTVV.

The chain recombines TRBV29-1 with TRBJ2-5; TRBD2 matches 14 bases. The CDR3 totals 17 residues. Germline assignment: CDR1 SQVTM and CDR2 ANQGSEA. V was pared by 3 bases and J by 5 bases, with 11 bases of the junction left unmatched. The CDR3 protein is CSVEDRGLAGVQETQYF. DNA for the CDR3: TGCAGCGTTGAGGACAGGGGACTAGCGGGAGTTCAGGAGACCCAGTACTTC. The full variable domain, its missing parts supplied by reference TRBV29-1 and TRBJ2-5, is SAVISQKPSRDICQRGTSLTIQCQVDSQVTMMFWYRQQPGQSLTLIATANQGSEATYESGFVIDKFPISRPNLTFSTLTVSNMSPEDSSIYLCSVEDRGLAGVQETQYFGPGTRLLVL.

This chain joins TRBV23-1 and TRBJ1-1, with 8 bases matching TRBD1. TRBV23-1 is identified as an open reading frame with a role that is uncertain. This CDR3 region has 17 residues. V lost 2 bases to trimming and J lost 1 base; unmatched junction nucleotides: 9. CDR3 sequence: CASSQPYRDRTNTEAFF. The CDR3 DNA sequence: TGCGCCAGCAGTCAACCCTACCGGGACAGGACGAACACTGAAGCTTTCTTT.

The rearrangement uses TRBV6-5 and TRBJ2-3; possibly TRBD2 for D (6 bases). This CDR3 has 15 residues. Trimming stripped 1 base from V and 2 bases from J, with 10 bases between. The germline V gene has CDR1 MNHEY and CDR2 SVGAGI. The CDR3 DNA sequence: TGTGCCAGCAGTTACTGGATAGCGGACACAGATACGCAGTATTTT. Translating gives CASSYWIADTDTQYF.

The rearrangement joins TRBV10-2 to TRBJ2-2; TRBD2 matches 9 bases. Germline-derived CDR1 and CDR2 are WSHSY and SAAADI. V lost 5 bases and J lost 4; bases outside the gene matches: 5. This CDR3 region has 15 residues. This CDR3 is CASSPGLAGTGELFF. The CDR3 DNA is TGCGCCAGCAGTCCGGGACTAGCAGGCACCGGGGAGCTGTTTTTT.